These 16 T cell receptor beta chains share one sample of origin, sequenced in a study of T cells in Graves' hyperthyroidism and ophthalmopathy. Amplified regions were TCR beta CDR3 sequences from RNA transcripts. The study used the HTBI primer set for a first-round RT-PCR of the TCR CDR3. Each CDR3 protein is one row after TCRdb ran MiXCR on the multiplex PCR reads. The top ten hold approximately 7.9% of the sample, which has about 290,000 distinct CDR3 sequences, roughly 13% seen once. Sequencing used blood. All receptors come from a woman between 35 and 50 years old with Graves' hyperthyroidism.

This clonotype showed up many times. The chain is built from TRBV13 and TRBJ1-2, with D perhaps TRBD1 (5 bases). Deletions cut 2 bases from V and 8 bases from J, with 12 bases between. The germline V gene has CDR1 PRHDT and CDR2 FYEKMQ (reference sequence). The length of the CDR3 is 13 residues. CDR3 protein: CASSLRQPGGYTF. The CDR3 nucleotides are TGTGCCAGCAGCTTACGACAGCCCGGGGGCTACACCTTC.

The V call is TRBV3-1, the J call TRBJ1-2; unclear D gene. Trimming removed 0 bases from V and 7 bases from J, with 15 bases in between. Germline-derived CDR1 and CDR2 are LGHDT and YNNKEL (reference sequence). The CDR3 extends over 15 amino acids. The CDR3 coding sequence is TGTGCCAGCAGCCAAGATATGGGAAGGGAGGGTGGCTACACCTTC. Its translation is CASSQDMGREGGYTF.

The chain recombines TRBV5-1 with TRBJ2-1, with TRBD2 identical over 7 bases. V shed 0 bases and J 6 bases; nucleotides not matched to a gene: 9. CDR3 length equals 16 residues. Germline V lookup: CDR1 SGHRS, CDR2 YFSETQ. The CDR3: CASSLAPGRLANEQFF. DNA of the CDR3: TGCGCCAGCAGCTTGGCCCCGGGGCGACTAGCCAATGAGCAGTTCTTC.

This clonotype occurred many times. J is TRBJ1-2 and V is TRBV20-1; 7 positions agree with TRBD1. This CDR3 spans 14 amino acids. Germline assignment: CDR1 DFQATT and CDR2 SNEGSKA (reference sequence). V was pared by 0 bases and J by 3 bases, with 4 bases of the junction left unmatched. The DNA of the CDR3 is TGCAGTGCTAGAGAAACAGGGGTGGACTATGGCTACACCTTC. Residues: CSARETGVDYGYTF.

This clonotype was detected a few times. This chain uses TRBV25-1 with TRBJ1-4; no definite D call. CDR1 is MGHDK and CDR2 is SYGVNS in the germline V gene. Deletions cut 5 bases from V and 0 bases from J, with 16 bases between. The CDR3 length is 17 residues. The chain's CDR3 is CASSRSRSFATNEKLFF. As DNA, the CDR3 is TGTGCCAGCAGTCGGTCCAGGAGTTTTGCAACTAATGAAAAACTGTTTTTT.

The table lists this clonotype with many counts. This chain joins TRBV6-1 and TRBJ1-4, with 7 bases matching TRBD1. With 5 bases clipped from V and 5 bases from J, the junction kept 8 bases outside the gene matches. This CDR3 is 15 amino acids long. Germline CDR1 is MNHNS and CDR2 is SASEGT. In nucleotides, the CDR3 is TGTGCCAGCAGTTACAGGCCAGGGGGGAATGAAAAACTGTTTTTT. This sequence encodes CASSYRPGGNEKLFF.

A few counts support this clonotype. One end of the junction fails to match germline, which may point to a read error. V is TRBV19 and J is TRBJ1-1; 9 bases line up with TRBD1. CDR3 length: 14 residues. From germline, CDR1 is LNHDA and CDR2 SQIVND (reference sequence). The CDR3 bases are TGTGCCAGTAGTGCCGACAGGGGGAACACTGAAGCTTCCTTT. Translating it yields CASSADRGNTEASF.

CDR3 DNA sequence: TGTGCCAGCAGTTTCGTCGGGACCTACGAGCAGTACTTC. It yields the protein CASSFVGTYEQYF. This chain joins TRBV28 and TRBJ2-7, with D maybe TRBD2 (5 bases). The CDR3 spans 13 residues. V lost 3 bases and J 2 bases, leaving 8 bases between the germline ends. The germline CDR1 and CDR2 sequences are MDHEN and SYDVKM.

The J gene is TRBJ2-6, the V gene TRBV18, with D maybe TRBD2 (5 bases). V shed 10 bases and J shed 0 bases, with 10 bases lying between them. The CDR3 length is 14 residues. Per germline, CDR1 KGHSH and CDR2 LQKENI. The CDR3 DNA is TGTGCCATAGGACGGGACTCTGGGGCCAACGTCCTGACTTTC. Encoded protein: CAIGRDSGANVLTF.

A note on this clonotype: Being one base from a much bigger clone, this may be a read error. This chain connects TRBV12-3 or TRBV12-4 to TRBJ1-2, with unresolved D. Trimming pared 2 bases from V and 6 bases from J, leaving 4 bases between. CDR3 length equals 11 residues. DNA for the CDR3: TGTGCCAGCAGTTTACGCGATGGCTACACCTTC. Its protein is CASSLRDGYTF.

The V and J genes are TRBV10-2 and TRBJ1-3, with a possible D match to TRBD1 (5 bases). With 3 bases removed from V and 7 bases from J, the gap between germline ends came to 13 bases. Germline V gene lookup returns CDR1 WSHSY and CDR2 SAAADI. CDR3 length equals 14 residues. The CDR3 sequence: CASSEVGRANTIYF. CDR3 bases: TGCGCCAGCAGTGAAGTGGGGCGCGCGAACACCATATATTTT.

V gene TRBV6-1 combines with J gene TRBJ2-2; 9 nucleotides align to TRBD1. Germline values: CDR1 MNHNS, CDR2 SASEGT. The CDR3 covers 12 residues. Trimming at V came to 6 bases and at J to 13 bases, leaving 6 bases not matched to a gene. The CDR3 nucleotides read TGTGCCAGCAGGGAGGGACAGGGTGGGCTGTTTTTT. Its translation: CASREGQGGLFF.

The J gene is TRBJ2-7, the V gene TRBV4-1; D is possibly TRBD2 (5 bases). CDR3 length equals 16 residues. Germline-derived CDR1 and CDR2 are MGHRA and YSYEKL. Trimming took off 2 bases at V and 3 bases at J, with 17 bases between the two ends. In DNA form, the CDR3 reads TGCGCCAGCAGCCAAAGTAGCACTTTAGCGCACTACGAGCAGTACTTC. Protein: CASSQSSTLAHYEQYF.

This clonotype showed up many times. V is TRBV28 and J is TRBJ2-2; possible D gene TRBD2, 7 bases. The V and J ends lost 7 bases and 7 bases respectively, with 16 bases between them. The CDR3 totals 14 residues. In germline, CDR1 is MDHEN, CDR2 SYDVKM. The CDR3 bases are TGTGCCAGCACCTTCAGGGGCGGGGGCGGGGAGCTGTTTTTT. Amino acids: CASTFRGGGGELFF.

J is TRBJ2-1 and V is TRBV7-3, with 7 bases aligning to TRBD2. Per germline, CDR1 SGHTA and CDR2 FQGTGA. The ends lost 2 bases at V and 9 bases at J; junction bases unmatched: 7. The length of the CDR3 is 14 residues. The CDR3 here is CASSLEAGRGEQFF. CDR3 coding DNA: TGTGCCAGCAGCTTAGAAGCGGGACGCGGTGAGCAGTTCTTC.

This clonotype was counted at least ten times. The chain has TRBV11-3 and TRBJ2-7; 10 positions agree with TRBD2. Trimming at V came to 5 bases and at J to 4 bases, leaving 5 bases not matched to a gene. Germline CDR1 SGHNT, CDR2 YENEEA. This CDR3 spans 14 amino acids. CDR3 in DNA: TGTGCCAGCAGCCCCGGGACTAGCGTTTACGAGCAGTACTTC. It codes for CASSPGTSVYEQYF. The whole variable domain, remainder taken from reference TRBV11-3 and TRBJ2-7, is EAGVVQSPRYKIIEKKQPVAFWCNPISGHNTLYWYLQNLGQGPELLIRYENEEAVDDSQLPKDRFSAERLKGVDSTLKIQPAELGDSAVYLCASSPGTSVYEQYFGPGTRLTVT.